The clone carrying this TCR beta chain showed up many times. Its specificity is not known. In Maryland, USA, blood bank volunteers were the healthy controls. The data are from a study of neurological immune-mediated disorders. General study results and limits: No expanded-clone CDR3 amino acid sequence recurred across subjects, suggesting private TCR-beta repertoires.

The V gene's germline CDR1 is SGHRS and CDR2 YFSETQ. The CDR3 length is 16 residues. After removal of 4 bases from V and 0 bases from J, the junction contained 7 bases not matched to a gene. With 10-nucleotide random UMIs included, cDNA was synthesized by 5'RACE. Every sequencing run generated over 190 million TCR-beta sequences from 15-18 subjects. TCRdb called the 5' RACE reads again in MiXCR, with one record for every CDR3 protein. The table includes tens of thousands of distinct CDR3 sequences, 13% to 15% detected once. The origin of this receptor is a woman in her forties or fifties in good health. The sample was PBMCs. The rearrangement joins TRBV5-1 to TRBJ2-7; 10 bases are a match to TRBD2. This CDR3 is CASSPPGLASSYEQYF. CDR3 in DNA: TGCGCCAGCAGCCCCCCGGGACTAGCGTCCTCCTACGAGCAGTACTTC.